A selection of T cell receptor beta chains follows, all from one sample in a study of T cell responses to AZD1222 COVID-19 vaccine. Sequencing used immunoSEQ multiplex PCR; TCRdb keeps in-frame clones, though not all of them. The sample contains roughly 150,000 clones, roughly 85% of which appear only once. Sample: peripheral blood, taken on day 0 of AZD1222 vaccination. The receptors come from an adult in good health. Both conserved end residues are part of each CDR3. The D gene is left open where the match is weak. The listing skips clone size in some rows; elsewhere it reads once, few, many or a size class.

clone size	J gene	V gene	D gene	CDR3 protein	CDR3 DNA
.	TRBJ1-1	TRBV28	.	CASSYSDTEAFF	TGTGCCAGCAGTTATTCTGACACTGAAGCTTTCTTT
.	TRBJ2-3	TRBV14	.	CASSPLGSGTDTQYF	TGTGCCAGCAGCCCGCTGGGGTCAGGCACAGATACGCAGTATTTT
.	TRBJ1-2	TRBV6-5	.	CASSSLAGSLGGYTF	TGTGCCAGCTCAAGTCTCGCCGGGTCGTTGGGCGGCTACACCTTC
.	TRBJ1-2	TRBV27	TRBD1	CASSLSTGPGGYTF	TGTGCCAGCAGTTTATCGACAGGGCCAGGGGGCTACACCTTC
.	TRBJ2-7	TRBV27	TRBD2	CASMPRLAGIYEQYF	TGTGCCAGCATGCCGAGACTAGCGGGAATCTACGAGCAGTACTTC
.	TRBJ2-7	TRBV27	.	CASSLSRDSYEQYF	TGTGCCAGCAGTTTATCGCGGGACTCCTACGAGCAGTACTTC
.	TRBJ2-3	TRBV11-3	.	CASSLEGDTQYF	TGTGCCAGCAGCTTAGAAGGGGATACGCAGTATTTT
.	TRBJ1-1	TRBV25-1	.	CASSEYNQGGDEAFF	TGTGCCAGCAGTGAATATAATCAGGGCGGCGATGAAGCTTTCTTT
.	TRBJ1-1	TRBV10-1	TRBD1	CASSESLGQGEHTEAFF	TGCGCCAGCAGTGAGTCCCTCGGACAGGGCGAACACACTGAAGCTTTCTTT
.	TRBJ1-6	TRBV7-9	.	CASSLVGLGSPLHF	TGTGCCAGCAGCTTAGTAGGGCTGGGTTCACCCCTCCACTTT
few	TRBJ2-7	TRBV3-1/TRBV3-2	TRBD1	CASSQDDRGLYLYEQYF	TGTGCCAGCAGCCAAGATGACAGGGGCCTGTATTTATACGAGCAGTACTTC
.	TRBJ2-5	TRBV6-2/TRBV6-3	TRBD1	CASSSTGTGQETQYF	TGTGCCAGCAGTTCCACCGGGACAGGGCAAGAGACCCAGTACTTC
.	TRBJ2-5	TRBV5-4	.	CASSSGGLVETQYF	TGTGCCAGCAGCTCCGGAGGGTTGGTGGAGACCCAGTACTTC
once	TRBJ1-2	TRBV12-3/TRBV12-4	.	CASSPGGHGYTF	TGTGCCAGCAGTCCCGGGGGTCATGGCTACACCTTC
.	TRBJ2-7	TRBV19	.	CASSTAQAWGREQYF	TGTGCCAGTAGTACGGCACAGGCCTGGGGGCGGGAGCAGTACTTC
.	TRBJ1-3	TRBV9	TRBD1	CASSPQGASGNTIYF	TGTGCCAGCAGCCCGCAGGGGGCCTCTGGAAACACCATATATTTT
.	TRBJ1-1	TRBV20-1	.	CSASTGSTEAFF	TGCAGTGCTAGTACTGGGAGCACTGAAGCTTTCTTT
.	TRBJ2-4	TRBV11-1	.	CASSPDRAKNIQYF	TGTGCCAGCAGCCCCGACAGAGCCAAAAACATTCAGTACTTC
few	TRBJ1-1	TRBV9	TRBD1	CASSVEGQGVTEAFF	TGTGCCAGCAGCGTAGAGGGACAGGGGGTGACTGAAGCTTTCTTT
few	TRBJ1-4	TRBV6-1	.	CASSEVPHGVTNEKLFF	TGTGCCAGCAGTGAAGTCCCACACGGGGTTACTAATGAAAAACTGTTTTTT
.	TRBJ1-2	TRBV6-6	.	CASSYSMPGEGYGYTF	TGTGCCAGCAGTTACTCGATGCCCGGCGAGGGCTATGGCTACACCTTC